This record covers a single T cell receptor (beta chain). Its target is unknown. At one boundary the junction diverges from the germline segment, which might be a read error. TCR beta cDNA came from approximately 0.55 ug total RNA, primed with a constant-region primer. Employing slightly modified ARM-PCR, three nested multiplex PCR rounds were run, and these gave rise to the TCR beta libraries. Forward primers for TRBV1-TRBV30 and a C-beta reverse primer served the first two PCR rounds, at around 9 cycles each. TCRdb itself ran the multiplex PCR reads through MiXCR, one entry per CDR3 protein. This sample has more than 45,000 distinct CDR3 sequences, with around three quarters found just once. Co-extracted RNA and DNA came from around 20-30 mg of unsorted bulk tissue. Histology found more than 80% viable tumor cells per sample. This record belongs to a study of tumor-infiltrating lymphocytes in primary liver carcinoma. Study information: With diameters of roughly 4 to 10 cm, tumors were stage T1-T3 N0M0.

Study-level points and caveats: Against blood, tumors held a significantly higher top-250-clone fraction (p = 0.039). Tumor region pairs shared more overlap than did tumor-adjacent and tumor-blood pairs.

Looked up from germline, CDR1 is MNHEY and CDR2 is SVGEGT. The CDR3 is made up of 16 amino acids. The specimen sequenced was liver tumor tissue from sampling region 3. The sample's subset: tumor region T3, left-lateral pole. The source of this sequence is a man aged 35-49 years with primary liver carcinoma and hepatitis B virus infection. The chain recombines TRBV6-2 or TRBV6-3 with TRBJ2-2; 7 bases are shared with TRBD2. The CDR3 reads CASSELYGREIAELFF. The CDR3 nucleotides read TGTGCCAGCAGTGAACTTTACGGGCGGGAGATCGCGGAGTTGTTTTTT.